The source of this TCR beta chain is a study of T-cell memory formation after mild COVID-19. Germline CDR1 is LNHDA and CDR2 is SQIVND (reference sequence). V lost 5 bases and J 2 bases, leaving 12 bases between the germline ends. CDR3 length equals 14 residues. TCRdb re-derived calls from the 5' RACE reads in MiXCR, one entry per CDR3 protein. The sample consists of over 450,000 distinct CDR3 sequences, about a fifth of them appearing once. This TCR derives from an adult woman who had mild COVID-19 (a few samples of this study predate the infection). Cell type and time point are not known. Sequencing used PBMCs or a T cell subset sorted from them (not recorded which). The chain joins TRBV19 to TRBJ1-2, with D hard to call. As DNA, the CDR3 is TGTGCCAGTAGTCATCCGATCCTCAACTATGGCTACACCTTC. Amino acids: CASSHPILNYGYTF.